This T cell receptor beta chain was retrieved from a study of CD8 T cells in ankylosing spondylitis. Germline-derived CDR1 and CDR2 are SGDLS and YYNGEE. The germline V and J ends were trimmed by 3 bases and 5 bases, with 11 bases remaining between them. The CDR3 has 13 amino acids. This clonotype has ten or more counts. TCRdb recomputed calls from the 5' RACE reads with MiXCR, one row per CDR3 protein. The repertoire includes 36,000 or so distinct CDR3 sequences, around 6% of them detected once, and about 12% sits in the top ten. Input material: blood, either unsorted or a sorted T cell fraction (not recorded which). The TCR sequence derives from a male donor with ankylosing spondylitis or in good health (not recorded which). V usage is TRBV9 and J usage is TRBJ2-5, with TRBD1 as a possible D gene (6 bases). In nucleotides, the CDR3 is TGTGCCAGCAGCGCACAGGGTGGGGAGACCCAGTACTTC. Encoded protein: CASSAQGGETQYF.